Each of the 32 T cell receptor beta chains below was sequenced from the same sample in a study of response to subunit inactivated influenza vaccine. TCRdb processed the RT-PCR reads anew with MiXCR; each CDR3 protein has one entry. The data hold about 570,000 distinct CDR3 sequences, with over 9% observed a single time. The data also belong to a second study, concerning T cells expressing NK-cell markers. This second report adds: Template switching by 5'RACE with UMIs generated the TCR beta cDNA.

The sample consisted of PBMCs from blood, taken on the day of vaccination. All receptors derive from a man aged 50 to 60 who received an inactivated influenza vaccine.

This clonotype was seen a few times. The junction departs from the called germline gene at one end, perhaps through a read error. In DNA form, the CDR3 reads TGTGCCAGCAGTCCGGTCGGGGGGTACCACCCCGTATTC. As protein: CASSPVGGYHPVF. The chain couples TRBV12-3 or TRBV12-4 to TRBJ2-4; 7 bases fit TRBD2. This CDR3 spans 13 amino acids.

The rearrangement uses TRBV7-6 and TRBJ2-2, with 10 bases fitting TRBD1. CDR3 length equals 18 residues. Germline loops: CDR1 SGHVS, CDR2 FNYEAQ. The V gene end was trimmed by 4 bases and the J gene end by 6 bases; junction bases not matched to a gene: 14. CDR3 sequence: CASSSPDGGQGRAGELFF. CDR3 nucleotide sequence: TGTGCCAGCAGCTCCCCCGACGGGGGACAGGGGAGAGCCGGGGAGCTGTTTTTT. Supplemented by reference TRBV7-6 and TRBJ2-2, the full variable domain reads GAGVSQSPRYKVTKRGQDVALRCDPISGHVSLYWYRQALGQGPEFLTYFNYEAQQDKSGLPNDRFSAERPEGSISTLTIQRTEQRDSAMYRCASSSPDGGQGRAGELFFGEGSRLTVL.

This clonotype appeared a few times. V usage is TRBV12-3 or TRBV12-4 and J usage is TRBJ2-3; 12 bases agree with TRBD2. V was pared by 3 bases and J by 0 bases, with 4 bases of the junction left unmatched. This CDR3 region has 17 residues. The CDR3 sequence: CASSFGLAGSSTDTQYF. The CDR3 nucleotides are TGTGCCAGCAGTTTCGGACTAGCGGGATCTAGCACAGATACGCAGTATTTT.

The chain recombines TRBV5-1 with TRBJ2-7; unclear D gene. CDR3 size: 15 residues. In germline, CDR1 is SGHRS, CDR2 YFSETQ. The V gene lost 0 bases and the J gene lost 3 bases, with 13 bases spanning the gap. Here the CDR3 reads CASSLARCPFYEQYF. CDR3 DNA: TGCGCCAGCAGCTTGGCCCGGTGCCCCTTCTACGAGCAGTACTTC. Combining the CDR3 with reference TRBV5-1 and TRBJ2-7 gives the whole variable domain KAGVTQTPRYLIKTRGQQVTLSCSPISGHRSVSWYQQTPGQGLQFLFEYFSETQRNKGNFPGRFSGRQFSNSRSEMNVSTLELGDSALYLCASSLARCPFYEQYFGPGTRLTVT.

This clonotype showed up many times. The chain links TRBV27 to TRBJ2-5, with 8 bases lining up with TRBD2. Germline V gene sequence: CDR1 MNHEY, CDR2 SMNVEV (reference sequence). This CDR3 is 16 amino acids long. The V segment lost 6 bases and the J segment 0 bases; nucleotides outside the gene matches: 9. For the CDR3, the DNA is TGTGCCAGCAGGGAAGTAGCGGGGACCTACCAAGAGACCCAGTACTTC. Amino acid sequence: CASREVAGTYQETQYF.

This clonotype occurred a few times. The rearrangement links TRBV5-1 to TRBJ2-7; maybe TRBD2 (5 bases). There are 14 residues in the CDR3. CDR1 is SGHRS and CDR2 is YFSETQ in the germline V gene. The V and J ends lost 1 base and 4 bases respectively, with 12 bases between them. CDR3 loop: CASSLSGPRYEQYF. The CDR3 nucleotides are TGCGCCAGCAGCTTGAGCGGACCACGGTACGAGCAGTACTTC.

This clonotype was seen more than once but under ten times. CDR3 nucleotides: TGTGCCATCAGTGAGTCGCTAGCGGAAGCCTACGAGCAGTACTTC. Translated, it gives CAISESLAEAYEQYF. V is TRBV10-3 and J is TRBJ2-7; 7 nucleotides line up with TRBD2. Trimming at V came to 0 bases and at J to 2 bases, leaving 4 bases not matched to a gene. The CDR3 is made up of 15 amino acids. CDR1 is ENHRY and CDR2 is SYGVKD in the germline V gene.

The chain couples TRBV18 to TRBJ2-5; possibly TRBD2 for D (6 bases). The V and J ends lost 3 bases and 5 bases respectively, with 19 bases between them. The length of the CDR3 is 16 residues. Germline CDR1 is KGHSH and CDR2 is LQKENI. CDR3: CASSPLPAGSGETQYF. The DNA of the CDR3 is TGTGCCAGCTCACCGCTCCCCGCGGGGTCCGGTGAGACCCAGTACTTC.

The V and J genes are TRBV24-1 and TRBJ2-5; TRBD1 matches 10 bases. Germline V gene lookup returns CDR1 KGHDR and CDR2 SFDVKD. CDR3 length equals 16 residues. Germline trimming cut 4 bases from V and 6 bases from J; bases unmatched to any gene: 10. The CDR3 spells CATSESGGQGLKTQYF. The CDR3 DNA is TGTGCCACCAGTGAATCCGGGGGACAGGGGTTGAAGACCCAGTACTTC.

This chain connects TRBV7-9 to TRBJ2-1; TRBD2 matches at 8 bases. Germline V gene data show CDR1 as SEHNR and CDR2 as FQNEAQ (reference sequence). The junction had 10 bases not matched to a gene; V was cut back by 5 bases and J by 7 bases. The CDR3 extends over 15 amino acids. As DNA, the CDR3 is TGTGCCAGCAGCGCCGTTAGCGGGATGGGGAATGAGCAGTTCTTC. It encodes CASSAVSGMGNEQFF.

This chain uses TRBV20-1 with TRBJ1-1, with D possibly matching TRBD1 (5 bases). Germline V gives CDR1 DFQATT, CDR2 SNEGSKA (reference sequence). This CDR3 comprises 14 residues. Deletions cut 5 bases from V and 0 bases from J, with 13 bases between. CDR3 in DNA: TGCAGTGCTGGTGCGGGACCTTTGAACACTGAAGCTTTCTTT. Translated: CSAGAGPLNTEAFF.

This clonotype has a handful of counts. The chain employs TRBV28 and TRBJ2-3, with D possibly called TRBD1 or TRBD2 (6 bases each). The CDR3 is 14 residues long. CDR1 is MDHEN, CDR2 SYDVKM, per germline. Trimming left V 5 bases short and J 6 bases short, with 15 bases between. Written as DNA, the CDR3 is TGTGCCAGCAGTCCATCTGGGGGGCACGATACGCAGTATTTT. This gives the protein CASSPSGGHDTQYF.

This clonotype was seen only a few times. V gene TRBV5-1 combines with J gene TRBJ1-6; D gene unclear. The germline CDR1 and CDR2 sequences are SGHRS and YFSETQ. This CDR3 comprises 15 residues. V lost 4 bases to trimming and J lost 3 bases, with 11 bases between them. The CDR3 DNA is TGCGCCAGCAGCCCGAGTCCCAGCTATAATTCACCCCTCCACTTT. Its protein product is CASSPSPSYNSPLHF.

The chain combines TRBV7-9 with TRBJ1-2; no clear D gene. This CDR3 has 15 residues. V was clipped by 3 bases and J by 4 bases, with 15 bases between them. CDR1 is SEHNR and CDR2 is FQNEAQ in the germline V gene (reference sequence). Here the CDR3 reads CASSFGEGTVYGYTF. The CDR3 DNA follows: TGTGCCAGCAGCTTCGGAGAGGGAACTGTCTATGGCTACACCTTC.

A few counts support this clonotype. The chain carries TRBV20-1 and TRBJ2-5; TRBD1 agrees at 7 bases. The CDR3 runs 16 residues. V dropped 6 bases and J dropped 2; count of bases not matched to a gene: 15. Germline loops: CDR1 DFQATT, CDR2 SNEGSKA (reference sequence). CDR3 region: CSAFLLTGSLQETQYF. CDR3 DNA: TGCAGTGCCTTCCTTTTGACAGGGTCCCTTCAAGAGACCCAGTACTTC.

This clonotype was found a few times. This chain uses TRBV6-1 with TRBJ2-2; 10 nucleotides line up with TRBD1. CDR3 length equals 14 residues. Losses at the gene ends were 6 bases for V and 6 bases for J; bases not matched to a gene: 4. CDR1 is MNHNS, CDR2 SASEGT, per germline. This CDR3 reads CASRGGTGAGELFF. For the CDR3, the DNA is TGTGCCAGCAGGGGCGGGACAGGGGCCGGGGAGCTGTTTTTT.

This clonotype has just a few counts. The chain employs TRBV24-1 and TRBJ2-1; 8 bases map to TRBD2. Germline lookup yields CDR1 KGHDR and CDR2 SFDVKD. V gave up 1 base and J gave up 4 bases; unmatched junction bases: 2. The CDR3 runs to 15 residues. The CDR3 DNA is TGTGCCACCAGTGATTTTCGGGGGGGTTACAATGAGCAGTTCTTC. It translates to CATSDFRGGYNEQFF.

The rearrangement joins TRBV30 to TRBJ2-1; D possibly corresponds to TRBD2 (5 bases). CDR1 GTSNPN and CDR2 SVGIG come from the germline V gene (reference sequence). The CDR3 has 13 amino acids. V was pared by 0 bases and J by 4 bases, with 7 bases between. As DNA, the CDR3 is TGTGCCTGGAGTGTACCGGGGTACAATGAGCAGTTCTTC. It codes for CAWSVPGYNEQFF.

This clonotype was seen a few times. The chain uses TRBV27 and TRBJ2-7; 7 bases align to TRBD1. The germline V gene has CDR1 MNHEY and CDR2 SMNVEV (reference sequence). V shed 3 bases and J 5 bases; nucleotides not matched to a gene: 4. The CDR3 runs 13 residues. CDR3 nucleotide sequence: TGTGCCAGCAGTTTCCGACAGGGTGACGAGCAGTACTTC. Encoded protein: CASSFRQGDEQYF.

DNA for the CDR3: TGTGCCAGCAGCCAAGAAGGGGGGACAGGGAACTCTGGGGCCAACGTCCTGACTTTC. This translates into CASSQEGGTGNSGANVLTF. This chain uses TRBV4-2 with TRBJ2-6, with 9 nucleotides matching TRBD1. Germline CDR1 LGHNA, CDR2 YNFKEQ. V shed 0 bases and J 0 bases; nucleotides not matched to a gene: 6. The CDR3 length is 19 residues.

This clonotype has a handful of counts. J is TRBJ2-5 and V is TRBV29-1; a weak D match, TRBD1 (6 bases). V was cut by 4 bases and J by 4 bases, with 19 bases left in between. Germline CDR1 and CDR2: SQVTM and ANQGSEA. The length of the CDR3 is 15 residues. This CDR3 reads CSVVPPGQRPETQYF. The DNA of the CDR3 is TGCAGCGTTGTTCCTCCGGGACAACGTCCAGAGACCCAGTACTTC.

The CDR3 loop is CASSHKGDAFF. The CDR3 coding sequence is TGTGCCAGCAGTCACAAGGGTGATGCTTTCTTT. The chain employs TRBV6-2 or TRBV6-3 and TRBJ1-1; D not resolved. From germline, CDR1 is MNHEY and CDR2 SVGEGT. Between the trimmed V and J ends, which lost 5 bases and 11 bases, there was a span of 12 bases. The CDR3 consists of 11 residues.

About this clonotype itself: One junction end does not reproduce the germline sequence, and a read error may be involved. The CDR3 DNA sequence: TGTGCCATCAGTGCCAATCGGGAACGCTTGGACTTC. Translated: CAISANRERLDF. This chain links TRBV10-3 with TRBJ2-7, with D perhaps matching TRBD2 (5 bases). Germline V gene sequence: CDR1 ENHRY, CDR2 SYGVKD. This CDR3 spans 12 amino acids.

This sequence joins TRBV6-1 and TRBJ2-7; 9 nucleotides align to TRBD1. Per germline, CDR1 MNHNS and CDR2 SASEGT. Trimming removed 5 bases from V and 2 bases from J; junction bases left unmatched: 10. There are 16 residues in the CDR3. CDR3 bases: TGTGCCAGCAGTAATCACGGGACAGGGAGGACCTACGAGCAGTACTTC. As protein: CASSNHGTGRTYEQYF.

In its sample, this clonotype was seen many times. The rearrangement uses TRBV7-9 and TRBJ2-3; 8 bases are shared with TRBD2. V dropped 5 bases and J dropped 3; count of bases not matched to a gene: 10. From germline, CDR1 is SEHNR and CDR2 FQNEAQ (reference sequence). CDR3 length equals 16 residues. The CDR3: CASSPFRGGETDTQYF. The CDR3 DNA is TGTGCCAGCAGCCCCTTCCGGGGGGGAGAGACAGATACGCAGTATTTT.

The gene calls are TRBV11-2 and TRBJ2-5; D could derive from TRBD1 or TRBD2 (5 bases each). The germline V and J ends were trimmed by 0 bases and 9 bases, with 23 bases remaining between them. The CDR3 consists of 17 residues. Germline V lookup: CDR1 SGHAT, CDR2 FQNNGV. CDR3 residues: CASSLEGSTGLGEPQYF. CDR3 nucleotide sequence: TGTGCCAGCAGCTTAGAAGGGTCGACGGGGCTGGGGGAGCCCCAGTACTTC.

The sample holds many counts of this clonotype. CDR3 residues: CASSLWLAQETQYF. The CDR3 DNA reads as TGTGCCAGCAGTTTATGGCTAGCTCAAGAGACCCAGTACTTC. V usage is TRBV12-3 or TRBV12-4 and J usage is TRBJ2-5, with D possibly being TRBD2 (5 bases). V lost 2 bases and J 2 bases, leaving 9 bases between the germline ends. The CDR3 has 14 amino acids.

This clonotype was counted many times. The genes are TRBV29-1 and TRBJ1-1, with D perhaps TRBD1 (5 bases). Germline V gene data show CDR1 as SQVTM and CDR2 as ANQGSEA. Trimming removed 8 bases from V and 5 bases from J, with 12 bases in between. The CDR3 loop spans 11 amino acids. CDR3 DNA sequence: TGCAGCCCGGAGAGGGGAACTGAAGCTTTCTTT. Protein product: CSPERGTEAFF.

The gene calls are TRBV29-1 and TRBJ2-1; D gene unclear. The CDR3 totals 11 residues. In germline, CDR1 is SQVTM, CDR2 ANQGSEA. V dropped 5 bases and J dropped 7 bases, with 9 bases sitting between them. DNA of the CDR3: TGCAGCGTTAAGTTTTTAAATGAGCAGTTCTTC. It yields the protein CSVKFLNEQFF.

This clonotype was detected ten times or more. V usage is TRBV21-1 and J usage is TRBJ2-7. TRBV21-1 is a listed pseudogene. The CDR3 covers 13 residues. In DNA, the CDR3 is TGTGCCAGCAGCAAACCCAGACCCTACGAGCAGTACTTC. Translated: CASSKPRPYEQYF.

This clonotype was counted a few times. The gene calls are TRBV12-3 or TRBV12-4 and TRBJ2-7; D is possibly TRBD2 (6 bases). The CDR3 is 14 residues long. V lost 3 bases to trimming and J lost 4 bases, with 13 bases between them. DNA of the CDR3: TGTGCCAGCAGTTTTATAGGGGCGGGGTACGAGCAGTACTTC. It codes for CASSFIGAGYEQYF.

This clonotype was seen only a few times. V gene TRBV4-3 combines with J gene TRBJ2-7, with a tentative D call TRBD2 (5 bases). The CDR3 is 16 amino acids. Per the germline V gene, CDR1 is LGHNA and CDR2 is YSLEER. Trimming removed 1 base at V and 1 base at J, with 14 bases between. The CDR3 loop reads CASSQGWTGISYEQYF. The DNA for the CDR3 is TGCGCCAGCAGCCAAGGGTGGACCGGGATTTCCTACGAGCAGTACTTC.